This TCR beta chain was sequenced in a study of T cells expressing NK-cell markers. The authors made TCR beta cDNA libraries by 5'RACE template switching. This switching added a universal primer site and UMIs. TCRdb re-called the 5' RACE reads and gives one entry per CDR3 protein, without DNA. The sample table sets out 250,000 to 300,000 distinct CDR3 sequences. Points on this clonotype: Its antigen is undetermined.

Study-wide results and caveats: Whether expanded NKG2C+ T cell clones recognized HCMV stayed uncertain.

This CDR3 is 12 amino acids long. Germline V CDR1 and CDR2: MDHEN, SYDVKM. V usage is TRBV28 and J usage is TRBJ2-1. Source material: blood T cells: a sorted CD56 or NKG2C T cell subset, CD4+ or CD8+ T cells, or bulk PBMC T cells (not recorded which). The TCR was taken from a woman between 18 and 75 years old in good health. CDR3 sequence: CASSPNYNEQFF.